The 9 T cell receptor beta chains listed next were all sequenced from one sample in a study of molecular identifiers for immune sequencing clone quantification. TCRdb passed the PCR reads through MiXCR, listing each CDR3 protein once. The repertoire holds approximately 630,000 distinct CDR3 sequences, about 25% seen once, with about 0.84% in the top ten. Sequencing was carried out using naive CD8+ T cells from blood, with Jurkat cell RNA spiked in. The subset denotes: FACS-sorted CD8+CD4-CCR7+CD45RA+ naive T cells. The receptors derive from a human donor in good health. Some libraries in this study had Jurkat cell RNA spiked in.

On this clonotype: This may stem from a read error, because a much larger clone lies one nucleotide away. V gene TRBV28 combines with J gene TRBJ2-3, with a weak D call TRBD2 (6 bases). With 5 bases removed from V and 6 bases from J, the gap between germline ends came to 21 bases. The germline V gene encodes CDR1 MDHEN and CDR2 SYDVKM. The CDR3 loop spans 16 amino acids. CDR3 in amino acids: CASSLPGTRCRDTQYF. CDR3 DNA sequence: TGTGCCAGCAGTCTCCCCGGGACTCGCTGTAGGGATACGCAGTATTTT.

This clonotype was counted between two and nine times. The chain employs TRBV30 and TRBJ2-7, with D unresolved. Germline-derived CDR1 and CDR2 are GTSNPN and SVGIG (reference sequence). This CDR3 spans 13 amino acids. Between the trimmed V and J ends, which lost 0 bases and 3 bases, there was a span of 9 bases. CDR3 nucleotides: TGTGCCTGGAGTGTACTGACACTCTACGAGCAGTACTTC. The encoded protein is CAWSVLTLYEQYF.

The J gene is TRBJ2-3, the V gene TRBV29-1; possibly TRBD2 for D (7 bases). Germline V lookup: CDR1 SQVTM, CDR2 ANQGSEA. V lost 4 bases and J lost 5, with 19 bases in between. This CDR3 contains 15 residues. In DNA, the CDR3 is TGCAGCGTTGTACTCGCGGGGGCCGGCGTAGATACGCAGTATTTT. Amino acid sequence: CSVVLAGAGVDTQYF.

This clonotype was observed many times. V gene TRBV3-1 combines with J gene TRBJ2-3; D gene unclear. The V and J ends lost 1 base and 6 bases respectively, with 5 bases between them. This CDR3 comprises 12 residues. Germline V gene lookup returns CDR1 LGHDT and CDR2 YNNKEL (reference sequence). The DNA of the CDR3 is TGTGCCAGCAGCCAAGGGGATGATACGCAGTATTTT. This codes for CASSQGDDTQYF.

The V call is TRBV28, the J call TRBJ2-5; TRBD1 is a possible D gene (6 bases). CDR1 MDHEN and CDR2 SYDVKM come from the germline V gene. This CDR3 contains 15 residues. V lost 7 bases and J lost 12, with 27 bases in between. The CDR3 loop reads CASTETGYLQESEYF. In DNA, the CDR3 is TGTGCCAGCACAGAGACAGGTTATCTTCAAGAGAGCGAGTACTTC.

The sample holds many counts of this clonotype. The rearrangement uses TRBV30 and TRBJ2-1; D ambiguous. The CDR3 runs 13 residues. Trimming cost V 0 bases and J 4 bases, with 7 bases left between them. Germline values: CDR1 GTSNPN, CDR2 SVGIG (reference sequence). CDR3 coding DNA: TGTGCCTGGAGTGTTGCTAGATACAATGAGCAGTTCTTC. Protein product: CAWSVARYNEQFF. Full variable domain (remainder filled in from reference TRBV30 and TRBJ2-1): SQTIHQWPATLVQPVGSPLSLECTVEGTSNPNLYWYRQAAGRGLQLLFYSVGIGQISSEVPQNLSASRPQDRQFILSSKKLLLSDSGFYLCAWSVARYNEQFFGPGTRLTVL.

In this sample, this clonotype turned up many times. The chain joins TRBV20-1 to TRBJ2-3; D is ambiguous. The CDR3 is 13 residues long. Germline values: CDR1 DFQATT, CDR2 SNEGSKA (reference sequence). V was shortened by 0 bases and J by 3 bases, with 7 bases between the two germline ends. In nucleotides, the CDR3 is TGCAGTGCTAGAGAGGTTCGAACAGATACGCAGTATTTT. Translated, it gives CSAREVRTDTQYF.

This clonotype was counted a single time. This sequence may be a read error, since a much larger clone differs from it by one base. V gene TRBV7-8 combines with J gene TRBJ2-3; either TRBD1 or TRBD2 may fit D (6 bases each). The germline V gene encodes CDR1 SGHVS and CDR2 FQNEAQ. CDR3 length equals 16 residues. This CDR3 is CASSLAGGVWTDTQCF. The CDR3 DNA reads as TGTGCCAGCAGCTTAGCGGGCGGGGTATGGACAGATACGCAGTGTTTT.

This clonotype was counted a few times. J is TRBJ1-2 and V is TRBV4-1, with 7 nucleotides matching TRBD1. The V segment lost 4 bases and the J segment 2 bases; nucleotides outside the gene matches: 7. The CDR3 totals 15 residues. Germline V gene sequence: CDR1 MGHRA, CDR2 YSYEKL. CDR3 DNA sequence: TGCGCCAGCAGCCCGCCCGGACAGGCAAACTATGGCTACACCTTC. This codes for CASSPPGQANYGYTF.